Included here is one T cell receptor (beta chain) sequence, with context. No antigen is known for it. Use of 60 Vbeta and 13 Jbeta primers characterized the PCR. Only in-frame clones appear in the TCRdb table, and some are missing; sequencing was by immunoSEQ multiplex PCR. The sample carries about 160,000 clones, approximately 82% recorded once. This entry comes from a study of cytomegalovirus exposure and HLA in healthy donors. Whole-study context: As an earlier analysis found, around 190 million T cells yielded 95 million to 130 million unique TCR beta sequences.

The J segment lost 11 bases and the V segment lost 7 bases, leaving 14 bases of the junction unmatched. The germline CDR1 and CDR2 sequences are MNHNY and SVGAGI (reference sequence). This CDR3 has 14 residues. General study points: Judged likely to be a sequencing artifact was a cluster of highly shared sequence variants. Usually a TCR sequence was rare, but some public TCRs were found in many donors. Available immune exposure information was restricted to CMV serostatus only.

The chain couples TRBV6-6 to TRBJ2-5; 9 bases are shared with TRBD1. The clonotype was recovered from a man aged 50 to 59 in good health and CMV-seropositive. Sequencing was performed on PBMCs. CDR3 region: CASKSGQGMGEQYF. CDR3 in DNA: TGTGCCAGCAAATCCGGACAGGGGATGGGTGAGCAGTACTTC.